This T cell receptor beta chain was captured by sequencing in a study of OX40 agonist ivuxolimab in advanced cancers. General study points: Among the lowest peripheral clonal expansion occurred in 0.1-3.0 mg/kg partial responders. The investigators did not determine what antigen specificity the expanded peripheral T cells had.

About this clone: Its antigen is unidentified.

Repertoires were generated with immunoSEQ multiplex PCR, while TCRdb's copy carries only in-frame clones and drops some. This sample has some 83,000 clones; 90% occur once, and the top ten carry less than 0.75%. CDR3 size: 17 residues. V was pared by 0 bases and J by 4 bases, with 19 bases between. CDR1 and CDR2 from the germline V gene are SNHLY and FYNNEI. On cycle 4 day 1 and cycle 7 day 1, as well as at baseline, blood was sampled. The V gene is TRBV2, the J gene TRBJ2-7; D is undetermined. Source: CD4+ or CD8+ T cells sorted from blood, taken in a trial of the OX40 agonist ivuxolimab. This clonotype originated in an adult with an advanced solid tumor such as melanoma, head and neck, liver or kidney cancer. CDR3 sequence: CASSEALVASRGYEQYF. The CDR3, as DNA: TGTGCCAGCAGTGAAGCGCTTGTAGCCTCCAGAGGTTACGAGCAGTACTTC.